Each of the 13 T cell receptor beta chains below was sequenced from the same sample in a study of human T cells and chemical hapten exposure. It was unfractionated whole blood from which total RNA was extracted. Individual cDNA molecules each carried unique molecular identifiers attached by the library. TCRdb reprocessed the reads with MiXCR, giving one entry per CDR3 protein. The sample has a few hundred distinct CDR3 sequences; under 45% are singletons. The sample was whole blood. The receptors here all came from a human donor who had alopecia or was a healthy volunteer (not recorded which). Some clones in this sample may be carry-over from other donors' samples. This table probably holds off-target reads from a library built for another chain.

CDR3 protein: CASSLAGVYNEQFF. CDR3 sequence (DNA): TGCGCCAGCAGTCTAGCGGGGGTATACAATGAGCAGTTCTTC. The V and J genes are TRBV10-1 and TRBJ2-1, with 10 bases lining up with TRBD2. V dropped 5 bases and J dropped 4; count of bases not matched to a gene: 2. This CDR3 region has 14 residues. Germline loops: CDR1 WNHNN, CDR2 SYGVQD (reference sequence).

The chain links TRBV9 to TRBJ2-7, with 11 bases fitting TRBD2. The CDR3 totals 15 residues. Germline V gives CDR1 SGDLS, CDR2 YYNGEE. The junction had 8 bases not matched to a gene; V was cut back by 4 bases and J by 5 bases. The CDR3 sequence is CASSRTGLADDEQYF. CDR3 nucleotides: TGTGCCAGCAGCAGAACGGGACTAGCGGATGACGAGCAGTACTTC.

This rearrangement joins TRBV27 to TRBJ1-2; TRBD1 aligns across 8 bases. V dropped 6 bases and J dropped 0; count of bases not matched to a gene: 3. The CDR3 extends over 14 amino acids. Germline lookup yields CDR1 MNHEY and CDR2 SMNVEV (reference sequence). CDR3 in DNA: TGTGCCAGCAGCACACAGGGGGCTAACTATGGCTACACCTTC. It is translated as CASSTQGANYGYTF.

This clonotype showed up just a few times. This chain links TRBV12-3 or TRBV12-4 with TRBJ2-3; 8 bases match TRBD2. The trim removed 7 bases at V and 7 bases at J, leaving 4 bases unmatched. This CDR3 region has 12 residues. The CDR3 protein is CASKSGGYTQYF. The CDR3 bases are TGTGCCAGCAAAAGCGGGGGATATACGCAGTATTTT.

This clonotype has only a few counts. The chain has TRBV12-3 or TRBV12-4 and TRBJ2-2, with a tentative D call TRBD1 (5 bases). V dropped 3 bases and J dropped 4 bases, with 12 bases sitting between them. The CDR3 covers 15 residues. The CDR3 DNA sequence: TGTGCCAGCAGTTTTCAGGGTACGGGCACCGGGGAGCTGTTTTTT. It specifies CASSFQGTGTGELFF.

This clonotype is labeled hyperexpanded. The rearrangement joins TRBV12-3 or TRBV12-4 to TRBJ2-7; D unresolved. Trimming stripped 3 bases from V and 7 bases from J, with 4 bases between. CDR3 length: 10 amino acids. CDR3 amino acids: CASSFGEQYF. The CDR3, as DNA: TGTGCCAGCAGTTTCGGTGAGCAGTACTTC.

This clonotype came up a few times. The genes are TRBV5-1 and TRBJ2-3; D remains unclear. Per germline, CDR1 SGHRS and CDR2 YFSETQ. The CDR3 consists of 16 residues. Trimming left V 0 bases short and J 1 base short, with 12 bases between. The CDR3 DNA reads TGCGCCAGCAGCTTGGTAGGGCGAGTAGGCACAGATACGCAGTATTTT. Protein sequence: CASSLVGRVGTDTQYF.

The chain is built from TRBV9 and TRBJ2-3; D uncertain. The CDR3 extends over 14 amino acids. Germline V gene lookup returns CDR1 SGDLS and CDR2 YYNGEE. Trimming removed 6 bases from V and 0 bases from J, with 11 bases in between. The CDR3 DNA sequence: TGTGCCAGCAAGGGAACAGCTAGCACAGATACGCAGTATTTT. The encoded protein is CASKGTASTDTQYF.

This sequence joins TRBV11-2 and TRBJ2-2; D is uncertain. Per germline, CDR1 SGHAT and CDR2 FQNNGV. This CDR3 contains 13 residues. The V end lost 11 bases, the J end lost 1 base, and 11 bases lay between the germline ends. The CDR3 nucleotides are TGTGCCTGGGTTACGCGGAACACCGGGGAGCTGTTTTTT. This sequence encodes CAWVTRNTGELFF.

This sequence joins TRBV7-3 and TRBJ2-3; D unclear. The V gene lost 5 bases and the J gene lost 4 bases, with 13 bases spanning the gap. In germline, CDR1 is SGHTA, CDR2 FQGTGA. The CDR3 has 14 amino acids. CDR3 DNA sequence: TGTGCCAGCAGCCCCGGACCGCTTCCAGATACGCAGTATTTT. Protein product: CASSPGPLPDTQYF.

This clonotype has more than one count but fewer than ten. The rearrangement joins TRBV4-2 to TRBJ2-1, with unresolved D. The CDR3 length is 15 residues. With 0 bases removed from V and 0 bases from J, the gap between germline ends came to 6 bases. Germline V gives CDR1 LGHNA, CDR2 YNFKEQ. The CDR3 loop reads CASSQELSSYNEQFF. The CDR3 bases are TGTGCCAGCAGCCAAGAACTAAGCTCCTACAATGAGCAGTTCTTC.

In DNA, the CDR3 is TGCGCCAGCAGCGAGGGGGACAGTTACAATGAGCAGTTCTTC. It encodes CASSEGDSYNEQFF. The rearrangement uses TRBV10-1 and TRBJ2-1; TRBD1 matches 7 bases. The V gene's germline CDR1 is WNHNN and CDR2 SYGVQD (reference sequence). The CDR3 covers 14 residues. V was pared by 6 bases and J by 4 bases, with 6 bases of the junction left unmatched.

The chain's CDR3 is CASSLEPGLAYNEQFF. The CDR3 bases are TGTGCCAGCAGCTTGGAGCCGGGACTAGCCTACAATGAGCAGTTCTTC. The V and J genes are TRBV5-5 and TRBJ2-1; 8 bases are shared with TRBD2. Germline V gives CDR1 SGHKS, CDR2 YYEKEE (reference sequence). The CDR3 is 16 residues long. J was trimmed by 2 bases and V by 0 bases; bases with no gene match: 4.